Listed below are T cell receptor beta chains from one sample, sequenced in a study of blood T cell repertoires in COVID-19. Clones were read by immunoSEQ multiplex PCR, and TCRdb kept only the in-frame ones, dropping some. In the table there are 150,000 to 200,000 clones, 93% of which are singletons. Sequences were obtained from peripheral blood. Receptors were obtained from a woman aged 55-69 years with COVID-19, enrolled during active disease. CDR3s include the opening cysteine and the closing phenylalanine or tryptophan. D genes are given only for firm matches.

J gene	D gene	V gene	CDR3 protein	CDR3 DNA
TRBJ1-1	NA	TRBV27	CASSPARMNTEAFF	TGTGCCAGCAGTCCCGCGCGTATGAACACTGAAGCTTTCTTT
TRBJ2-3	NA	TRBV30	CAWNGAPDTQYF	TGTGCCTGGAATGGGGCCCCCGATACGCAGTATTTT
TRBJ1-5	NA	TRBV11-2	CASSLDRGGNQPQHF	TGTGCCAGCAGCTTAGATCGGGGGGGCAATCAGCCCCAGCATTTT
TRBJ1-1	NA	TRBV7-3	CASSFTANTEAFF	TGTGCCAGCAGCTTTACAGCGAACACTGAAGCTTTCTTT
TRBJ1-2	NA	TRBV6-1	CASSEQGYGGYTF	TGTGCCAGCAGTGAACAGGGGTACGGTGGCTACACCTTC
TRBJ1-1	NA	TRBV6-2/TRBV6-3	CASSYSLGIGNTEAFF	TGTGCCAGCAGTTACTCGCTAGGTATCGGGAACACTGAAGCTTTCTTT
TRBJ2-7	NA	TRBV7-6	CASSATRDTPWEQYF	TGTGCCAGCAGCGCCACCCGGGACACCCCCTGGGAGCAGTACTTC
TRBJ2-3	NA	TRBV19	CASSIGGRGRTDTQYF	TGTGCCAGTAGTATAGGGGGCAGGGGACGCACAGATACGCAGTATTTT
TRBJ1-4	NA	TRBV30	CAWSTQSTNEKLFF	TGTGCCTGGAGTACTCAATCCACTAATGAAAAACTGTTTTTT
TRBJ1-1	TRBD1	TRBV12-5	CASGLSRGLSSGGMNTEAFF	TGTGCTAGTGGTTTGAGCAGGGGGCTGAGCTCAGGTGGAATGAACACTGAAGCTTTCTTT
TRBJ2-1	TRBD1	TRBV7-3	CASSRGQGAYNEQFF	TGTGCCAGCAGCCGTGGACAGGGCGCCTACAATGAGCAGTTCTTC
TRBJ1-2	TRBD1	TRBV7-3	CASTPFGDRGNGYTF	TGTGCCAGCACCCCTTTCGGGGACAGGGGAAATGGCTACACCTTC
TRBJ1-2	NA	TRBV5-1	CASSLGTFYGYTF	TGCGCCAGCAGCTTAGGGACATTCTATGGCTACACCTTC
TRBJ2-2	TRBD1	TRBV6-6	CASSYSRTGDTGELFF	TGTGCCAGCAGTTACTCAAGGACAGGGGACACCGGGGAGCTGTTTTTT
TRBJ2-7	NA	TRBV10-3	CAISDGQSSYEQYF	TGTGCCATCAGTGACGGACAGAGCTCCTACGAGCAGTACTTC
TRBJ1-1	NA	TRBV5-5	CASSFGAGQNTEAFF	TGTGCCAGCAGCTTTGGAGCGGGGCAGAACACTGAAGCTTTCTTT
TRBJ1-5	TRBD1	TRBV15	CATSRETGVNQPQHF	TGTGCCACCAGCAGAGAAACAGGGGTAAATCAGCCCCAGCATTTT
TRBJ2-1	TRBD2	TRBV7-2	CASSLASGGNEQFF	TGTGCCAGCAGCTTAGCTAGCGGGGGCAATGAGCAGTTCTTC
TRBJ2-7	NA	TRBV30	CAWVPQSGFSYEQYF	TGTGCCTGGGTCCCCCAATCGGGGTTCTCCTACGAGCAGTACTTC
TRBJ1-2	NA	TRBV6-2/TRBV6-3	CASSCAGHTCLGYTF	TGTGCCAGCAGTTGTGCCGGACACACTTGCCTTGGCTACACCTTC
TRBJ2-7	NA	TRBV5-4	CASSPPPGSTKYEQYF	TGTGCCAGCAGCCCACCCCCCGGGTCGACTAAGTACGAGCAGTACTTC
TRBJ1-6	TRBD1	TRBV6-1	CASSDRGQGVTLHF	TGTGCCAGCAGTGATAGGGGACAGGGCGTCACCCTCCACTTT
TRBJ2-5	NA	TRBV7-2	CASLPQGRVATQYF	TGTGCCAGCCTACCACAGGGTAGGGTCGCGACCCAGTACTTC
TRBJ2-2	NA	TRBV6-2/TRBV6-3	CASSSWTLKVAGELFF	TGTGCCAGCAGTTCCTGGACTCTAAAGGTCGCCGGGGAGCTGTTTTTT
TRBJ2-5	NA	TRBV19	CASNNPRGLGQETQYF	TGTGCCAGTAATAACCCCAGAGGGTTGGGCCAAGAGACCCAGTACTTC